The 26 T cell receptor beta chains reported below all come from one sample, sequenced in a study of blood T cell repertoires in COVID-19 (dated by TCRdb to between 2020 and 2021). The receptor library was made with the immunoSEQ multiplex PCR assay. The source is immuneACCESS, and TCRdb retained only in-frame sequences with V and J called. Part of the clones is not carried over; for the studies checked, unresolved V genes explain less than half of this, and the remainder is unexplained. Counted in this sample were approximately 330,000 clones; approximately 90% of them appeared once. The ten largest clones capture roughly 4% of the sample. Input material: peripheral blood. These receptors were taken from a woman aged 45 to 65 with active or convalescent COVID-19.

About this clone itself: One junction end does not reproduce the germline sequence, and a read error may be involved. V is TRBV7-7 and J is TRBJ2-1, with TRBD2 identical over 13 bases. The CDR3 contains 17 residues. Germline loops: CDR1 SSHAT, CDR2 FNYEAQ (reference sequence). The CDR3 spells CASSPTTSGGPNNEQFF. Written as DNA, the CDR3 is TGTGCTAGCAGCCCGACGACTAGCGGGGGGCCTAACAATGAGCAGTTCTTC.

This rearrangement joins TRBV2 to TRBJ1-1, with TRBD1 matching over 8 bases. CDR3 length: 13 amino acids. CDR1 and CDR2 (germline): SNHLY, FYNNEI. J was trimmed by 4 bases and V by 4 bases; bases with no gene match: 2. CDR3 coding DNA: TGTGCCAGCAGTGCCGGGACAGGCACTGAAGCTTTCTTT. It specifies CASSAGTGTEAFF.

The chain uses TRBV28 and TRBJ2-5, with 7 positions matching TRBD1. Germline lookup yields CDR1 MDHEN and CDR2 SYDVKM. With 6 bases clipped from V and 1 base from J, the junction kept 5 bases outside the gene matches. There are 14 residues in the CDR3. DNA for the CDR3: TGTGCCAGCAGCTCGGGACAGTCCCAAGAGACCCAGTACTTC. It translates to CASSSGQSQETQYF.

The chain has TRBV5-6 and TRBJ2-5, with 13 bases lining up with TRBD2. The CDR3 runs to 18 residues. Losses at the gene ends were 3 bases for V and 0 bases for J; bases not matched to a gene: 8. Germline V gene lookup returns CDR1 SGHDT and CDR2 YYEEEE. CDR3 residues: CASSCTSGRATYQETQYF. For the CDR3, the DNA is TGTGCCAGCAGCTGCACTAGCGGGAGGGCTACTTACCAAGAGACCCAGTACTTC.

This clone was observed a single time. This chain joins TRBV7-9 and TRBJ2-1; no clear D gene. The ends were cut back, 2 bases at V and 5 bases at J, with 4 bases in the middle. The CDR3 is made up of 12 amino acids. CDR1 is SEHNR, CDR2 FQNEAQ, per germline (reference sequence). The CDR3 DNA is TGTGCCAGCAGCTTAACTAACAATGAGCAGTTCTTC. Encoded protein: CASSLTNNEQFF. Looking up the rest from reference TRBV7-9 and TRBJ2-1 gives the full variable domain: DTGVSQNPRHKITKRGQNVTFRCDPISEHNRLYWYRQTLGQGPEFLTYFQNEAQLEKSRLLSDRFSAERPKGSFSTLEIQRTEQGDSAMYLCASSLTNNEQFFGPGTRLTVL.

The rearrangement joins TRBV18 to TRBJ2-3; 9 positions match TRBD1. Germline V gene lookup returns CDR1 KGHSH and CDR2 LQKENI. The CDR3 runs to 12 residues. V lost 3 bases to trimming and J lost 12 bases; unmatched junction nucleotides: 4. The CDR3 nucleotides are TGTGCCAGCTCACCTAGGACAGGGGTACAGTATTTT. This codes for CASSPRTGVQYF.

J is TRBJ2-5 and V is TRBV3-1 (or the pseudogene TRBV3-2), with D possibly matching TRBD2 (5 bases). V lost 3 bases, J lost 4 bases, and 6 bases lay in between. The CDR3 contains 12 residues. Germline CDR1 reads LGHDT; CDR2 reads YNNKEL (reference sequence). CDR3 sequence: CASSQAGETQYF. Written as DNA, the CDR3 is TGTGCCAGCAGCCAGGCGGGAGAGACCCAGTACTTC.

This chain uses TRBV25-1 with TRBJ1-2, with D possibly being TRBD1 (6 bases). Germline lookup yields CDR1 MGHDK and CDR2 SYGVNS. The CDR3 is 14 amino acids. The ends were cut back, 4 bases at V and 3 bases at J, with 12 bases in the middle. For the CDR3, the DNA is TGTGCCAGCAGTGCGACAGGATTTTACTATGGCTACACCTTC. It is translated as CASSATGFYYGYTF.

The V call is TRBV6-6, the J call TRBJ1-5; 8 bases match TRBD1. The CDR3 spans 16 residues. Germline-derived CDR1 and CDR2 are MNHNY and SVGAGI (reference sequence). With 0 bases clipped from V and 6 bases from J, the junction kept 7 bases outside the gene matches. The CDR3 spells CASSYSAQGGSQPQHF. The CDR3, as DNA: TGTGCCAGCAGTTACTCTGCACAGGGGGGTAGTCAGCCCCAGCATTTT.

The chain has TRBV6-5 and TRBJ1-2, with 8 bases identical to TRBD1. The CDR3 has 12 residues. Germline V lookup: CDR1 MNHEY, CDR2 SVGAGI. V lost 6 bases, J lost 7 bases, and 4 bases stayed unmatched. As DNA, the CDR3 is TGTGCCAGCAGGGACAGGGAAAGTGGCTACACCTTC. Its translation is CASRDRESGYTF.

The V call is TRBV5-1, the J call TRBJ2-7; 8 bases map to TRBD2. The germline CDR1 and CDR2 sequences are SGHRS and YFSETQ. Trimming removed 4 bases from V and 7 bases from J; junction bases left unmatched: 13. This CDR3 is 15 amino acids long. DNA for the CDR3: TGCGCCAGCAGCAGGGCTACTAGCGGCATGAGGGAGCAGTACTTC. This sequence encodes CASSRATSGMREQYF.

The CDR3 spells CASKFGTDYYGYTF. CDR3 sequence (DNA): TGTGCCAGCAAGTTCGGGACAGACTACTATGGCTACACCTTC. The genes are TRBV6-5 and TRBJ1-2; 7 bases line up with TRBD1. This CDR3 is built from 14 residues. Germline V gene lookup returns CDR1 MNHEY and CDR2 SVGAGI. The V segment lost 7 bases and the J segment 3 bases; nucleotides outside the gene matches: 8.

The rearrangement uses TRBV24-1 and TRBJ1-1; D remains unclear. Germline lookup yields CDR1 KGHDR and CDR2 SFDVKD. V lost 2 bases and J 5 bases, leaving 8 bases between the germline ends. The CDR3 runs to 13 residues. CDR3 in DNA: TGTGCCACCAGTGATTCGTGGGCGACTGAAGCTTTCTTT. Translating gives CATSDSWATEAFF.

The genes are TRBV18 and TRBJ1-1; D is uncertain. The CDR3 is 14 amino acids. Trimming stripped 1 base from V and 11 bases from J, with 17 bases between. Germline lookup yields CDR1 KGHSH and CDR2 LQKENI. This chain's CDR3 is CASSPLISSNGAFF. In DNA form, the CDR3 reads TGTGCCAGCTCACCACTTATCTCATCCAACGGGGCTTTCTTT.

The genes are TRBV7-2 and TRBJ1-2, with a possible D match to TRBD1 (6 bases). The CDR3 contains 14 residues. Germline CDR1 is SGHTA and CDR2 is FQGNSA. V lost 1 base to trimming and J lost 8 bases, with 14 bases between them. The CDR3 bases are TGTGCCAGCAGCTTAGGTCGGGACATCGGAGGCTACACCTTC. The encoded protein is CASSLGRDIGGYTF.

This chain uses TRBV27 with TRBJ1-1; 9 nucleotides match TRBD1. The CDR3 is made up of 15 amino acids. Germline V CDR1 and CDR2: MNHEY, SMNVEV (reference sequence). J was trimmed by 4 bases and V by 6 bases; bases with no gene match: 9. The CDR3 nucleotides are TGTGCCAGCAGCTTTGGGACAGGGATGAGCACTGAAGCTTTCTTT. Protein product: CASSFGTGMSTEAFF.

This rearrangement joins TRBV19 to TRBJ1-1; TRBD1 matches at 8 bases. The V and J ends lost 9 bases and 3 bases, in that order; junction bases with no gene match: 6. CDR1 and CDR2 from the germline V gene are LNHDA and SQIVND (reference sequence). The CDR3 covers 13 residues. The CDR3: CASRDRTYTEAFF. The CDR3 DNA reads TGTGCCAGCAGGGACAGGACTTACACTGAAGCTTTCTTT. The full variable domain, its missing parts supplied by reference TRBV19 and TRBJ1-1, is DGGITQSPKYLFRKEGQNVTLSCEQNLNHDAMYWYRQDPGQGLRLIYYSQIVNDFQKGDIAEGYSVSREKKESFPLTVTSAQKNPTAFYLCASRDRTYTEAFFGQGTRLTVV.

The CDR3 nucleotides are TGTGCCAGCTCACCAAAGGGGGATGGCTACACCTTC. Protein product: CASSPKGDGYTF. The rearrangement uses TRBV18 and TRBJ1-2, with a tentative D call TRBD1 (6 bases). V shed 2 bases and J shed 6 bases, with 7 bases lying between them. Germline V gene lookup returns CDR1 KGHSH and CDR2 LQKENI. The CDR3 runs 12 residues. The complete variable domain, with remaining parts taken from reference TRBV18 and TRBJ1-2, reads NAGVMQNPRHLVRRRGQEARLRCSPMKGHSHVYWYRQLPEEGLKFMVYLQKENIIDESGMPKERFSAEFPKEGPSILRIQQVVRGDSAAYFCASSPKGDGYTFGSGTRLTVV.

The chain recombines TRBV6-5 with TRBJ2-2; D is unresolved. Germline values: CDR1 MNHEY, CDR2 SVGAGI. The CDR3 is 15 amino acids. V was clipped by 5 bases and J by 7 bases, with 17 bases between them. The DNA of the CDR3 is TGTGCCAGCAGTCTAACAATTACACCGGGCGGGGAGCTGTTTTTT. The encoded protein is CASSLTITPGGELFF.

The CDR3 nucleotides read TGTGCCAGCAGCCAAGGTAGCGTTACCGGGGAGCTGTTTTTT. This codes for CASSQGSVTGELFF. This chain joins TRBV9 and TRBJ2-2; tentative D call: TRBD2 (5 bases). Germline-derived CDR1 and CDR2 are SGDLS and YYNGEE. This CDR3 spans 14 amino acids. Deletions cut 4 bases from V and 5 bases from J, with 12 bases between.

The V and J genes are TRBV10-3 and TRBJ1-1; D remains ambiguous. This CDR3 comprises 13 residues. V lost 6 bases and J 4 bases, leaving 12 bases between the germline ends. CDR1 is ENHRY and CDR2 is SYGVKD in the germline V gene. The CDR3 is CAIRGKAGTEAFF. The CDR3 DNA reads as TGTGCCATCAGGGGGAAGGCGGGCACTGAAGCTTTCTTT.

The gene calls are TRBV19 and TRBJ2-3; 9 nucleotides match TRBD2. The CDR3 is made up of 19 amino acids. Germline V gene lookup returns CDR1 LNHDA and CDR2 SQIVND (reference sequence). Trimming removed 3 bases from V and 4 bases from J; junction bases left unmatched: 17. CDR3 DNA sequence: TGTGCCAGTAGTATTGGACGAGCTAGCGGGGCTTCCGTCCCAGATACGCAGTATTTT. Amino acids: CASSIGRASGASVPDTQYF.

This clone was counted a few times. This chain links TRBV5-6 with TRBJ1-1, with 10 bases fitting TRBD1. Germline V lookup: CDR1 SGHDT, CDR2 YYEEEE. V gave up 4 bases and J gave up 3 bases; unmatched junction bases: 9. The CDR3 spans 16 residues. The CDR3 nucleotides read TGTGCCAGCAGCCGACCTAGACAGGGGGCGGACACTGAAGCTTTCTTT. Protein product: CASSRPRQGADTEAFF. The complete variable domain, with remaining parts taken from reference TRBV5-6 and TRBJ1-1, reads DAGVTQSPTHLIKTRGQQVTLRCSPKSGHDTVSWYQQALGQGPQFIFQYYEEEERQRGNFPDRFSGHQFPNYSSELNVNALLLGDSALYLCASSRPRQGADTEAFFGQGTRLTVV.

The chain has TRBV7-2 and TRBJ1-5, with D tentatively TRBD1 (6 bases). V lost 2 bases, J lost 7 bases, and 27 bases lay in between. The CDR3 has 19 residues. CDR1 and CDR2 from the germline V gene are SGHTA and FQGNSA. CDR3 coding DNA: TGTGCCAGCAGCTTATCAGCTTATAATCGGGACATGGAAGGACAGCCCCAGCATTTT. Encoded protein: CASSLSAYNRDMEGQPQHF.

J is TRBJ1-2 and V is TRBV7-2; TRBD1 might be the D (5 bases). The CDR3 is 15 amino acids. Germline assignment: CDR1 SGHTA and CDR2 FQGNSA. V shed 2 bases and J shed 4 bases, with 14 bases lying between them. The CDR3 loop reads CASSLRGSRGYGYTF. CDR3 DNA: TGTGCCAGCAGCTTACGGGGGTCGAGAGGCTATGGCTACACCTTC.

The chain carries TRBV10-3 and TRBJ1-5; tentative D call: TRBD1 (5 bases). The CDR3 has 17 amino acids. The germline V and J ends were trimmed by 5 bases and 6 bases, with 23 bases remaining between them. The V gene's germline CDR1 is ENHRY and CDR2 SYGVKD. The CDR3 DNA is TGTGCCATCAGTCCCTCTCGGGAGGGGCGGGGTGGTCAGCCCCAGCATTTT. Translated: CAISPSREGRGGQPQHF.